These 18 T cell receptor beta chains originate from one sample sequenced in a study of T-cell memory formation after mild COVID-19. Each CDR3 protein is one row after TCRdb ran MiXCR on the 5' RACE reads. This sample has more than 300,000 distinct CDR3 sequences, with 20% to 25% found just once. Specimen: PBMCs or a T cell subset sorted from them (not recorded which). The source of these receptors is a man aged 18 to 30 who had mild COVID-19 (a few samples of this study predate the infection). Cell type and time point are not known.

This clonotype occurred a few times. The gene calls are TRBV7-9 and TRBJ2-1; 7 positions agree with TRBD1. Unmatched junction bases numbered 6, after V lost 5 bases and J lost 5 bases. The CDR3 totals 14 residues. Germline V gives CDR1 SEHNR, CDR2 FQNEAQ (reference sequence). The DNA for the CDR3 is TGTGCCAGCAGCCGGGACAGATACGACAATGAGCAGTTCTTC. Translated, it gives CASSRDRYDNEQFF.

On this clonotype: Relative to the germline gene, one junction end is altered; a read error may explain this. This CDR3 reads CSARDIPGRGGSVHF. The CDR3 DNA is TGCAGTGCTAGAGATATTCCCGGGCGGGGGGGCTCAGTGCACTTC. The chain uses TRBV20-1 and TRBJ2-7; 9 bases are a match to TRBD2. The germline V gene has CDR1 DFQATT and CDR2 SNEGSKA (reference sequence). The CDR3 is 15 residues long.

The chain has TRBV5-4 and TRBJ1-4; 9 nucleotides match TRBD1. J gave up 8 bases and V 3 bases, and 8 bases lay outside the gene matches. CDR3 size: 15 residues. From germline, CDR1 is SGHNT and CDR2 YYREEE (reference sequence). CDR3 sequence reads: CASSSEQGAREKLFF. The CDR3 nucleotides read TGTGCCAGCAGCTCGGAACAGGGGGCACGGGAAAAACTGTTTTTT.

With respect to this clonotype: One end of the junction is discordant with germline, which a read error may explain. This chain uses TRBV6-5 with TRBJ2-5, with D perhaps being TRBD1 or TRBD2 (5 bases each). The CDR3 extends over 17 amino acids. Per germline, CDR1 MNHEY and CDR2 SVGAGI. In DNA, the CDR3 is TGTGCCAGCAGTTACCTGCCCCCCGGGGTCCGAGGGGAGACCAAGTACTTC. Translation: CASSYLPPGVRGETKYF.

The CDR3 loop is CASRIIAGYTGELFF. The CDR3 DNA follows: TGTGCCAGCAGGATCATAGCGGGATACACCGGGGAGCTGTTTTTT. The genes are TRBV6-5 and TRBJ2-2; 8 bases line up with TRBD2. From germline, CDR1 is MNHEY and CDR2 SVGAGI. This CDR3 has 15 amino acids. The V segment lost 6 bases and the J segment 3 bases; nucleotides outside the gene matches: 6.

V is TRBV6-4 and J is TRBJ1-6; TRBD1 is a possible D gene (5 bases). The CDR3 spans 13 residues. Germline V gives CDR1 MRHNA, CDR2 SNTAGT. V was cut by 3 bases and J by 7 bases, with 7 bases left in between. CDR3 sequence: CASSEGLNSPLHF. The CDR3, as DNA: TGTGCCAGCAGTGAGGGGCTAAATTCACCCCTCCACTTT.

The chain couples TRBV7-8 to TRBJ2-1; 7 bases map to TRBD2. The CDR3 contains 16 residues. Looked up from germline, CDR1 is SGHVS and CDR2 is FQNEAQ. With 1 base clipped from V and 4 bases from J, the junction kept 7 bases outside the gene matches. The CDR3 is CASSLERAGRYNEQFF. In nucleotides, the CDR3 is TGTGCCAGCAGCTTAGAACGAGCGGGGAGATACAATGAGCAGTTCTTC.

This clonotype was counted between two and nine times. V gene TRBV24-1 combines with J gene TRBJ2-5; 7 positions agree with TRBD1. CDR1 is KGHDR and CDR2 is SFDVKD in the germline V gene. After removal of 4 bases from V and 5 bases from J, the junction contained 9 bases not matched to a gene. This CDR3 region has 15 residues. CDR3 in amino acids: CATSDPTGSAETQYF. The CDR3 bases are TGTGCCACCAGTGACCCGACAGGGAGCGCGGAGACCCAGTACTTC.

The chain has TRBV29-1 and TRBJ1-2; no firm D call. This CDR3 region has 13 residues. Per the germline V gene, CDR1 is SQVTM and CDR2 is ANQGSEA. The V gene lost 7 bases and the J gene lost 4 bases, with 16 bases spanning the gap. CDR3 amino acids: CSALDVVVYGYTF. The CDR3 coding sequence is TGCAGCGCTTTGGACGTTGTTGTCTATGGCTACACCTTC.

This sequence joins TRBV5-1 and TRBJ2-3; 14 bases match TRBD2. After removal of 4 bases from V and 2 bases from J, the junction contained 9 bases not matched to a gene. CDR3 size: 18 residues. The V gene's germline CDR1 is SGHRS and CDR2 YFSETQ. The CDR3 loop reads CASSPTGTSGGLTDTQYF. DNA for the CDR3: TGCGCCAGCAGCCCAACCGGGACTAGCGGGGGACTCACAGATACGCAGTATTTT.

This clonotype was counted between two and nine times. The CDR3 coding sequence is TGTGCCACCTTAAACAGGGCCTACGAGCAGTACTTC. It translates to CATLNRAYEQYF. This sequence joins TRBV2 and TRBJ2-7; perhaps TRBD1 as D (6 bases). Germline V gene sequence: CDR1 SNHLY, CDR2 FYNNEI. The CDR3 contains 12 residues. V gave up 10 bases and J gave up 2 bases, with 12 bases separating them.

This clonotype was seen ten or more times. The J gene is TRBJ1-6, the V gene TRBV5-6; 10 bases align to TRBD1. With 2 bases clipped from V and 7 bases from J, the junction kept 6 bases outside the gene matches. This CDR3 comprises 16 residues. The germline CDR1 and CDR2 sequences are SGHDT and YYEEEE. CDR3 region: CASSLTPGQGNSPLHF. CDR3 DNA sequence: TGTGCCAGCAGCTTAACCCCGGGACAGGGGAATTCACCCCTCCACTTT.

This clonotype was seen repeatedly, ten times or more. The CDR3 is CASSGTNEKLFF. In nucleotides, the CDR3 is TGTGCCAGCAGTGGAACCAATGAAAAACTGTTTTTT. This chain uses TRBV25-1 with TRBJ1-4; D unresolved. Trimming shortened V by 4 bases and J by 5 bases, and 5 bases separated the two germline ends. Germline CDR1 and CDR2: MGHDK and SYGVNS. This CDR3 is 12 amino acids long.

The chain joins TRBV25-1 to TRBJ2-3; D gene uncertain. Trimming shortened V by 7 bases and J by 4 bases, and 18 bases separated the two germline ends. Germline-derived CDR1 and CDR2 are MGHDK and SYGVNS. The CDR3 extends over 15 amino acids. As DNA, the CDR3 is TGTGCCAGCACCCCCGCCGGTCTAGTGGCAGATACGCAGTATTTT. Its translation: CASTPAGLVADTQYF.

This chain connects TRBV6-2 or TRBV6-3 to TRBJ2-5; 7 bases align to TRBD2. Germline-derived CDR1 and CDR2 are MNHEY and SVGEGT. The CDR3 covers 14 residues. The J segment lost 4 bases and the V segment lost 2 bases, leaving 4 bases of the junction unmatched. CDR3 nucleotide sequence: TGTGCCAGCAGTTACGGGGGGGAGGGAGAGACCCAGTACTTC. Translated, it gives CASSYGGEGETQYF.

This clonotype was picked up a small number of times. This rearrangement joins TRBV6-5 to TRBJ2-7; the D gene could be TRBD1 or TRBD2 (6 bases each). Looked up from germline, CDR1 is MNHEY and CDR2 is SVGAGI. The V gene lost 6 bases and the J gene lost 6 bases, with 9 bases spanning the gap. This CDR3 is 11 amino acids long. The CDR3 nucleotides are TGTGCCAGCAGGAAGGGGGGCGAGCAGTACTTC. This codes for CASRKGGEQYF.

This clonotype turned up a few times. This chain joins TRBV19 and TRBJ2-2; the D is unclear. The CDR3 spans 13 residues. Per germline, CDR1 LNHDA and CDR2 SQIVND (reference sequence). Trimming removed 7 bases at V and 2 bases at J, with 8 bases between. The CDR3 spells CASTEPNTGELFF. The CDR3 DNA is TGTGCCAGTACCGAGCCCAACACCGGGGAGCTGTTTTTT.

This chain links TRBV28 with TRBJ1-5; no firm D call. CDR3 length equals 13 residues. Trimming took 5 bases from V and 6 from J, leaving 11 bases between them. CDR1 and CDR2 (germline): MDHEN, SYDVKM. This chain's CDR3 is CASSEGRAQPQHF. CDR3 nucleotides: TGTGCCAGCAGTGAGGGTCGAGCTCAGCCCCAGCATTTT.